The 31 T cell receptor beta chains given below trace back to one sample, sequenced in a study of T cell responses to AZD1222 COVID-19 vaccine. Sequenced by immunoSEQ multiplex PCR; TCRdb stores in-frame clones only, minus some. The sample lists about 78,000 clones; around 90% were seen once. The source was peripheral blood, collected on day 0 of AZD1222 vaccination. All receptors derive from an adult in good health.

The chain employs TRBV12-5 and TRBJ1-5; D is undetermined. V dropped 6 bases and J dropped 9 bases, with 9 bases sitting between them. The germline V gene has CDR1 LGHNT and CDR2 FRNRAP. This CDR3 region has 11 residues. The CDR3 nucleotides read TGTGCTAGTGGCCCAGACTGGCCCCAGCATTTT. Protein sequence: CASGPDWPQHF.

This rearrangement joins TRBV7-2 to TRBJ1-5, with TRBD1 matching 9 bases. Germline V gene sequence: CDR1 SGHTA, CDR2 FQGNSA. The CDR3 is made up of 14 amino acids. The junction had 2 bases not matched to a gene; V was cut back by 3 bases and J by 5 bases. The CDR3 DNA reads TGTGCCAGCAGCTTGTGGACAGGGGATCAGCCCCAGCATTTT. It translates to CASSLWTGDQPQHF.

V is TRBV5-8 and J is TRBJ2-7; D ambiguous. The CDR3 covers 13 residues. Trimming removed 5 bases at V and 1 base at J, with 10 bases between. CDR1 and CDR2 from the germline V gene are SGHTS and YDEGEE. Written as DNA, the CDR3 is TGTGCCAGCAGGGCTATGACATCCTACGAGCAGTACTTC. Its translation: CASRAMTSYEQYF.

The chain carries TRBV28 and TRBJ1-2; the match to TRBD1 covers 7 bases. The ends lost 5 bases at V and 4 bases at J; junction bases unmatched: 10. Germline assignment: CDR1 MDHEN and CDR2 SYDVKM. This CDR3 has 15 residues. CDR3 DNA: TGTGCCAGCAGTCCCTATACAGGGGAGGGCTATGGCTACACCTTC. This sequence encodes CASSPYTGEGYGYTF.

V gene TRBV28 combines with J gene TRBJ2-3, with D maybe TRBD2 (5 bases). Trimming stripped 6 bases from V and 3 bases from J, with 13 bases between. The CDR3 is 14 amino acids. Germline CDR1 MDHEN, CDR2 SYDVKM. CDR3 residues: CASREGGLTDTQYF. The CDR3 DNA follows: TGTGCCAGCAGAGAGGGTGGATTGACAGATACGCAGTATTTT.

The chain links TRBV7-6 to TRBJ2-1; 7 nucleotides agree with TRBD2. This CDR3 is built from 16 residues. Per the germline V gene, CDR1 is SGHVS and CDR2 is FNYEAQ. The V gene end was trimmed by 0 bases and the J gene end by 8 bases; junction bases not matched to a gene: 10. Here the CDR3 reads CASSLAPLSRGDEQFF. In DNA, the CDR3 is TGTGCCAGCAGCTTAGCGCCCCTCAGTCGGGGGGATGAGCAGTTCTTC.

The chain joins TRBV6-4 to TRBJ2-1; a possible D gene is TRBD2 (6 bases). The ends were cut back, 4 bases at V and 9 bases at J, with 13 bases in the middle. The CDR3 spans 13 residues. Germline CDR1 is MRHNA and CDR2 is SNTAGT. This CDR3 is CASSVTRRGEQFF. CDR3 DNA sequence: TGTGCCAGCAGTGTCACAAGGCGGGGTGAGCAGTTCTTC.

This clone was seen a handful of times. The rearrangement uses TRBV19 and TRBJ1-5, with D maybe TRBD1 (5 bases). The CDR3 sequence is 13 residues long. Germline V gives CDR1 LNHDA, CDR2 SQIVND (reference sequence). V was clipped by 9 bases and J by 5 bases, with 14 bases between them. The CDR3 DNA reads as TGTGCCAGCGCCTCTCGGGGGGATCAGCCCCAGCATTTT. This encodes CASASRGDQPQHF.

The chain recombines TRBV19 with TRBJ1-5; D gene uncertain. Germline loops: CDR1 LNHDA, CDR2 SQIVND (reference sequence). The CDR3 consists of 15 residues. The V gene lost 7 bases and the J gene lost 3 bases, with 16 bases spanning the gap. The DNA for the CDR3 is TGTGCCAGTACCCCCGGGCAGAGAGTCAATCAGCCCCAGCATTTT. It codes for CASTPGQRVNQPQHF.

The CDR3 nucleotides are TGTGCCAGCAGCTTAACGACAGGGGGCGGCGAGCAGTACTTC. Translation: CASSLTTGGGEQYF. This rearrangement joins TRBV7-3 to TRBJ2-7, with 10 nucleotides matching TRBD1. V lost 0 bases to trimming and J lost 6 bases; unmatched junction nucleotides: 2. There are 14 residues in the CDR3. CDR1 SGHTA and CDR2 FQGTGA come from the germline V gene.

This rearrangement joins TRBV6-6 to TRBJ1-3, with a possible D match to TRBD1 (5 bases). CDR3 length: 14 residues. Looked up from germline, CDR1 is MNHNY and CDR2 is SVGAGI (reference sequence). V lost 7 bases to trimming and J lost 0 bases, with 10 bases between them. The CDR3 sequence is CASTGTNSGNTIYF. CDR3 DNA: TGTGCCAGCACCGGGACCAACTCTGGAAACACCATATATTTT.

The chain combines TRBV29-1 with TRBJ1-4; maybe TRBD1 (6 bases). Germline V gene lookup returns CDR1 SQVTM and CDR2 ANQGSEA. Trimming cost V 5 bases and J 8 bases, with 15 bases left between them. The CDR3 covers 13 residues. This CDR3 reads CSVPTPGGEKLFF. Written as DNA, the CDR3 is TGCAGCGTTCCAACGCCGGGGGGCGAAAAACTGTTTTTT.

This sequence joins TRBV7-9 and TRBJ2-7; 7 nucleotides align to TRBD2. Germline lookup yields CDR1 SEHNR and CDR2 FQNEAQ (reference sequence). The CDR3 spans 14 residues. V dropped 5 bases and J dropped 2; count of bases not matched to a gene: 6. For the CDR3, the DNA is TGTGCCAGCAGCGAGGGACTAATGGCCTACGAGCAGTACTTC. It is translated as CASSEGLMAYEQYF.

The rearrangement joins TRBV12-3 or TRBV12-4 to TRBJ2-5; tentatively, D is TRBD1 or TRBD2 (6 bases each). The CDR3 runs 12 residues. Between the trimmed V and J ends, which lost 6 bases and 5 bases, there was a span of 10 bases. The CDR3 sequence: CASSQGGETQYF. The DNA of the CDR3 is TGTGCCAGCAGCCAAGGGGGGGAGACCCAGTACTTC.

The genes are TRBV2 and TRBJ2-7; D gene ambiguous. Trimming removed 6 bases from V and 0 bases from J, with 9 bases in between. Germline values: CDR1 SNHLY, CDR2 FYNNEI. This CDR3 region has 13 residues. The CDR3 here is CASRPPDSYEQYF. DNA for the CDR3: TGTGCCAGCAGGCCCCCTGACTCCTACGAGCAGTACTTC. The full variable domain, rest sourced from reference TRBV2 and TRBJ2-7, is EPEVTQTPSHQVTQMGQEVILRCVPISNHLYFYWYRQILGQKVEFLVSFYNNEISEKSEIFDDQFSVERPDGSNFTLKIRSTKLEDSAMYFCASRPPDSYEQYFGPGTRLTVT.

The J gene is TRBJ1-2, the V gene TRBV6-5; 11 nucleotides agree with TRBD1. V lost 5 bases to trimming and J lost 4 bases; unmatched junction nucleotides: 6. CDR3 length: 15 residues. Germline V gives CDR1 MNHEY, CDR2 SVGAGI. CDR3 in amino acids: CASSPRDRGIYGYTF. In nucleotides, the CDR3 is TGTGCCAGCAGTCCCCGGGACAGGGGGATCTATGGCTACACCTTC.

The chain uses TRBV10-3 and TRBJ2-7, with TRBD2 identical over 8 bases. Losses at the gene ends were 10 bases for V and 2 bases for J; bases not matched to a gene: 4. Germline V lookup: CDR1 ENHRY, CDR2 SYGVKD. The CDR3 has 12 amino acids. The CDR3 bases are TGTGCCACCCGGGGGGGAGCCTACGAGCAGTACTTC. Protein: CATRGGAYEQYF.

V usage is TRBV19 and J usage is TRBJ1-3; D remains unclear. Germline lookup yields CDR1 LNHDA and CDR2 SQIVND (reference sequence). With 1 base removed from V and 4 bases from J, the gap between germline ends came to 5 bases. CDR3 size: 13 residues. Here the CDR3 reads CASSIGPGNTIYF. The CDR3 bases are TGTGCCAGTAGTATAGGCCCCGGAAACACCATATATTTT.

The CDR3 DNA is TGTGCCAGCAGCCAAGCCCTGACTAGCGACGACTACTCCTACAATGAGCAGTTCTTC. Translation gives CASSQALTSDDYSYNEQFF. V is TRBV4-2 and J is TRBJ2-1; 8 nucleotides line up with TRBD2. The CDR3 extends over 19 amino acids. Germline assignment: CDR1 LGHNA and CDR2 YNFKEQ. V shed 1 base and J 0 bases; nucleotides not matched to a gene: 11.

This rearrangement joins TRBV6-2 or TRBV6-3 to TRBJ2-5, with 9 bases lining up with TRBD1. With V trimmed by 4 bases and J by 6 bases, 9 bases remained unmatched. Per germline, CDR1 MNHEY and CDR2 SVGEGT. The CDR3 contains 15 residues. DNA of the CDR3: TGTGCCAGCAGTTCTCAGGGACAGGGTTTCAAGACCCAGTACTTC. This codes for CASSSQGQGFKTQYF.

The rearrangement links TRBV27 to TRBJ2-7; possible D gene TRBD2, 6 bases. Between the trimmed V and J ends, which lost 4 bases and 2 bases, there was a span of 18 bases. Germline loops: CDR1 MNHEY, CDR2 SMNVEV (reference sequence). This CDR3 is 16 amino acids long. The CDR3: CASSSRDWPGPYEQYF. The CDR3 coding sequence is TGTGCCAGCAGTTCGAGGGACTGGCCAGGGCCCTACGAGCAGTACTTC.

This rearrangement joins TRBV6-5 to TRBJ1-1; D gene unclear. The length of the CDR3 is 12 residues. The V gene's germline CDR1 is MNHEY and CDR2 SVGAGI. Trimming removed 6 bases at V and 5 bases at J, with 10 bases between. The CDR3 DNA reads as TGTGCCAGCAGCCGACTGAGAACTGAAGCTTTCTTT. It is translated as CASSRLRTEAFF.

The chain employs TRBV30 and TRBJ1-1; D possibly corresponds to TRBD1 (5 bases). V lost 0 bases and J lost 3, with 11 bases in between. The germline gives CDR1 GTSNPN, CDR2 SVGIG (reference sequence). This CDR3 contains 14 residues. The CDR3 DNA follows: TGTGCCTGGAGTGTCAGGGTTAGGTACACTGAAGCTTTCTTT. Amino acid sequence: CAWSVRVRYTEAFF.

V and J are TRBV3-1 (or the pseudogene TRBV3-2) and TRBJ1-5, with 9 positions matching TRBD1. Germline assignment: CDR1 LGHDT and CDR2 YNNKEL (reference sequence). The ends lost 5 bases at V and 2 bases at J; junction bases unmatched: 10. This CDR3 spans 17 amino acids. For the CDR3, the DNA is TGTGCCAGCAGCACATCAACAGGGGGCGGTGGCAATCAGCCCCAGCATTTT. This gives the protein CASSTSTGGGGNQPQHF.

The sample holds a few counts of this clone. The chain carries TRBV2 and TRBJ2-7; 13 positions agree with TRBD2. This CDR3 is 16 amino acids long. J lost 6 bases, V lost 0 bases, and 5 bases had no gene match. Germline assignment: CDR1 SNHLY and CDR2 FYNNEI. This CDR3 is CASSEAGLAGTGEQYF. CDR3 nucleotide sequence: TGTGCCAGCAGTGAAGCGGGACTAGCGGGGACCGGCGAGCAGTACTTC.

The V and J genes are TRBV27 and TRBJ1-2; 7 bases fit TRBD1. In germline, CDR1 is MNHEY, CDR2 SMNVEV (reference sequence). Unmatched junction bases numbered 9, after V lost 5 bases and J lost 6 bases. The CDR3 consists of 14 residues. The CDR3 DNA sequence: TGTGCCAGCAGTCGAACGCAGGGGGGTAATGGCTACACCTTC. Translated, it gives CASSRTQGGNGYTF.

This chain links TRBV7-9 with TRBJ2-7; TRBD2 aligns across 10 bases. Trimming cost V 2 bases and J 6 bases; bases outside gene matches: 13. Germline CDR1 and CDR2: SEHNR and FQNEAQ (reference sequence). The CDR3 is made up of 17 amino acids. CDR3 amino acids: CASSLSSGRPLFSEQYF. The DNA of the CDR3 is TGTGCCAGCAGCTTAAGTAGCGGGAGGCCCCTATTCTCCGAGCAGTACTTC.

The V call is TRBV5-1, the J call TRBJ1-2; the match to TRBD1 covers 9 bases. Trimming at V came to 5 bases and at J to 5 bases, leaving 7 bases not matched to a gene. The length of the CDR3 is 14 residues. Germline CDR1 reads SGHRS; CDR2 reads YFSETQ. Here the CDR3 reads CASRGTGGEYGYTF. The DNA of the CDR3 is TGCGCCAGCAGAGGCACAGGGGGCGAATATGGCTACACCTTC.

The chain joins TRBV9 to TRBJ2-5; TRBD2 agrees at 7 bases. Germline lookup yields CDR1 SGDLS and CDR2 YYNGEE. V shed 7 bases and J 4 bases; nucleotides not matched to a gene: 4. The CDR3 consists of 12 residues. The CDR3 nucleotides are TGTGCCAGCGGTGGGGAGGGAGAGACCCAGTACTTC. This codes for CASGGEGETQYF.

The chain employs TRBV5-1 and TRBJ2-2; TRBD2 agrees at 14 bases. The CDR3 extends over 15 amino acids. Germline V gives CDR1 SGHRS, CDR2 YFSETQ. The junction had 0 bases not matched to a gene; V was cut back by 4 bases and J by 4 bases. The CDR3 protein is CASSGTSGSTGELFF. For the CDR3, the DNA is TGCGCCAGCAGCGGGACTAGCGGGAGCACCGGGGAGCTGTTTTTT. Looking up the rest from reference TRBV5-1 and TRBJ2-2 gives the full variable domain: KAGVTQTPRYLIKTRGQQVTLSCSPISGHRSVSWYQQTPGQGLQFLFEYFSETQRNKGNFPGRFSGRQFSNSRSEMNVSTLELGDSALYLCASSGTSGSTGELFFGEGSRLTVL.

The V and J genes are TRBV9 and TRBJ1-3; 7 bases fit TRBD1. J was trimmed by 0 bases and V by 3 bases; bases with no gene match: 9. This CDR3 is built from 17 residues. Germline CDR1 and CDR2: SGDLS and YYNGEE. CDR3 amino acids: CASSGGQRSSSGNTIYF. The DNA of the CDR3 is TGTGCCAGCAGCGGGGGACAGAGATCCTCCTCTGGAAACACCATATATTTT. The variable domain in full, with the rest retrieved from reference TRBV9 and TRBJ1-3, is DSGVTQTPKHLITATGQRVTLRCSPRSGDLSVYWYQQSLDQGLQFLIQYYNGEERAKGNILERFSAQQFPDLHSELNLSSLELGDSALYFCASSGGQRSSSGNTIYFGEGSWLTVV.